These T cell receptor beta chains were read from a single sample in a study of technical replicates of blood from a handful of donors. Generated by immunoSEQ multiplex PCR, the TCRdb table keeps only in-frame clones and is missing some. Of 65,000 to 85,000 clones listed, around 92% are singletons. Sequenced: T cells isolated from PBMCs. Receptors originate from a human donor in good health. Each CDR3 is given with its conserved first and last residue. A D gene is named only where the DNA matches it firmly.

j_call v_call d_call cdr3_aa cdr3_nt
TRBJ2-5 TRBV11-3 . CASSRTEETQYF TGTGCCAGCAGTCGGACAGAAGAGACCCAGTACTTC
TRBJ1-1 TRBV7-9 TRBD1 CASSSPKDRAAEAFF TGTGCCAGCAGCTCGCCCAAGGACAGGGCGGCTGAAGCTTTCTTT
TRBJ2-1 TRBV29-1 . CSVGGGGYNEQFF TGCAGCGTGGGGGGAGGGGGGTACAATGAGCAGTTCTTC
TRBJ2-5 TRBV6-5 . CASSSRDLRGETQYF TGTGCCAGCAGTTCCAGGGACTTACGGGGGGAGACCCAGTACTTC
TRBJ2-7 TRBV10-2 . CASSQTGSGEQYF TGCGCCAGCAGCCAGACAGGTTCGGGGGAGCAGTACTTC
TRBJ2-1 TRBV2 . CASSVPDLYNEQFF TGTGCCAGCAGCGTACCGGACTTATACAATGAGCAGTTCTTC
TRBJ1-5 TRBV27 . CASSLGAQHQPQHF TGTGCCAGCAGTTTGGGGGCCCAGCATCAGCCCCAGCATTTT
TRBJ2-6 TRBV23-1 TRBD1 CASSQSRDRVTGANVLTF TGCGCCAGCAGTCAATCTCGGGACAGGGTAACGGGGGCCAACGTCCTGACTTTC
TRBJ2-2 TRBV7-2 . CASSFSVANTGELFF TGTGCCAGCAGCTTTAGCGTGGCGAACACCGGGGAGCTGTTTTTT
TRBJ2-7 TRBV6-6 . CASLERLPNYEQYF TGTGCCAGTCTAGAAAGGCTTCCAAACTACGAGCAGTACTTC
TRBJ2-5 TRBV2 . CASSEATGQETQYF TGTGCCAGCAGTGAAGCAACAGGCCAAGAGACCCAGTACTTC
TRBJ2-7 TRBV25-1 TRBD2 CASSEFGTSAFYEQYF TGTGCCAGCAGTGAATTTGGGACTAGCGCCTTCTACGAGCAGTACTTC
TRBJ2-7 TRBV7-7 . CASSLGQIYEQYF TGTGCCAGCAGCTTAGGGCAGATCTACGAGCAGTACTTC
TRBJ1-1 TRBV18 . CASSPNRERQEAFF TGTGCCAGCTCACCGAATAGAGAGAGACAGGAAGCTTTCTTT
TRBJ1-3 TRBV19 TRBD1 CASSLQSGTGVLNTIYF TGTGCCAGTAGTTTACAGTCCGGGACAGGGGTCCTCAACACCATATATTTT
TRBJ2-7 TRBV19 TRBD1 CASSSGLTGGEVDEQYF TGTGCCAGTAGTAGCGGACTGACAGGGGGCGAGGTTGACGAGCAGTACTTC
TRBJ1-1 TRBV5-8 TRBD1 CASSRQGLNTEAFF TGTGCCAGCAGCCGACAGGGCCTGAACACTGAAGCTTTCTTT
TRBJ1-1 TRBV30 . CAWRPQGNTEAFF TGTGCCTGGAGACCCCAGGGGAACACTGAAGCTTTCTTT
TRBJ2-5 TRBV11-2 . CASSPPGLETQYF TGTGCCAGCAGCCCCCCGGGTTTAGAGACCCAGTACTTC
TRBJ2-2 TRBV27 TRBD1 CASAPRDRVAAGELFF TGTGCCAGCGCGCCCCGGGACAGGGTTGCGGCCGGGGAGCTGTTTTTT